The clone carrying this T cell receptor beta chain was seen only a few times. Its antigen remains unidentified. Purity (above 98%) was reached by all sorted populations. This sample was taken from a study of beta chain features in type 1 diabetes. Study findings and constraints: The question of HLA type influencing TCRB rearrangement was one that remained unresolved here. VDJ junctions sequenced from type 1 diabetes patients showed fewer insertions and more deletions.

Germline-derived CDR1 and CDR2 are SGHDN and FVKESK. The CDR3 covers 16 residues. The V and J ends lost 4 bases and 7 bases respectively, with 20 bases between them. The study reverse transcribed the entire isolated RNA, so it sequenced expressed TCRB transcripts. Some clones are missing from TCRdb's copy, which holds only in-frame ones; the method was immunoSEQ multiplex PCR. The data show about 900,000 clones, under 20% seen once. The rearrangement links TRBV14 to TRBJ2-1; the D gene is possibly TRBD1 (6 bases). The sequence was obtained from a woman aged 18-29 years in good health. The sample was naive CD4+ T cells from blood. CDR3 sequence reads: CASSLRKGNRVNEQFF. The CDR3 region has the DNA TGTGCCAGCAGCCTAAGGAAGGGTAACAGGGTAAATGAGCAGTTCTTC.